Listed below are T cell receptor beta chains from one sample, sequenced in a study of cytomegalovirus exposure and HLA in healthy donors. Produced via immunoSEQ multiplex PCR; TCRdb's table is partial and in-frame only. The data contain approximately 130,000 clones, about two thirds of them singletons. The sample taken for sequencing was PBMCs. The receptors stem from a woman in her fifties or sixties in good health and CMV-seropositive. Each CDR3 is given without its conserved first and last residue. Clone size, where shown, is once, few, many, or a class for clones that have expanded.

j_call,v_call,clone_size,cdr3_aa
TRBJ2-1,TRBV9,NA,ASSVTTNTGADEQF
TRBJ1-1,TRBV4-1,NA,ASSPTGLQREAF
TRBJ1-5,TRBV2,once,ASNEDTGGNQPQH
TRBJ2-6,TRBV7-2,NA,ASSSKGAFGSGANVLT
TRBJ2-7,TRBV6-5,NA,ASSRTLGPYEQY
TRBJ2-3,TRBV25-1,NA,ASSERLAGETDTQY
TRBJ1-5,TRBV5-6,NA,ASSFGQGGRNQPQH
TRBJ2-1,TRBV19,NA,ASSNPTGNEQF
TRBJ1-1,TRBV7-6,NA,ASSLDNGEGNTEAF
TRBJ1-2,TRBV6-1,NA,ASSPSPDNNYGYT
TRBJ2-1,TRBV9,NA,ASSVDGGGYNEQF
TRBJ2-1,TRBV5-5,NA,ASSVTSGEQF
TRBJ2-7,TRBV25-1,NA,ASSGDWGGEQY
TRBJ1-1,TRBV6-5,NA,ASSYQGRNTEAF
TRBJ1-1,TRBV2,NA,ASNRDTEAF
TRBJ2-7,TRBV4-1,NA,ASSQGRDSSYEQY
TRBJ2-2,TRBV6-5,NA,ASSYPTGGNTGELF
TRBJ2-5,TRBV9,NA,ASSGGTSGGALETQY
TRBJ1-3,TRBV9,NA,ASSLGGGILY
TRBJ1-2,TRBV5-1,NA,ASSPDRVGYGYT
TRBJ1-2,TRBV9,once,ASSLAGGAYGYT
TRBJ1-1,TRBV5-1,NA,ATQTGGVNTEAF